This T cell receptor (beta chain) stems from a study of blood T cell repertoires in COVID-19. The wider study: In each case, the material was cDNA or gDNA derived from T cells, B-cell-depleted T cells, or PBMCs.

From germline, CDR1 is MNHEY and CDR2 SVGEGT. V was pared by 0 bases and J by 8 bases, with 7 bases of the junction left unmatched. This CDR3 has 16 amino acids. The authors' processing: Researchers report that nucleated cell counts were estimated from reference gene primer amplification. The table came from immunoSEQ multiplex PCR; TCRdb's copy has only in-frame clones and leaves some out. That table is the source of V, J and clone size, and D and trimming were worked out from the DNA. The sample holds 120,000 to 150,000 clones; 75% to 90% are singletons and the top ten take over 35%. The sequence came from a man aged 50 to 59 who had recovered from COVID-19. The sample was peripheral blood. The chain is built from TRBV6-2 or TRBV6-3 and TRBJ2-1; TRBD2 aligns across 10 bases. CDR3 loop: CASSYSVQRGGDEQFF. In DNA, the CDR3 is TGTGCCAGCAGTTACTCGGTGCAGCGGGGGGGTGATGAGCAGTTCTTC.